This T cell receptor (beta chain) was documented in a study of T cell repertoires in aging, cancer and after chemotherapy. The study's findings and limits: Healthy donors lost TCR diversity with age mainly through richness, cancer patients through richness and evenness.

CDR1 is SGHDT and CDR2 is YYEEEE in the germline V gene. The CDR3 has 13 residues. V lost 1 base and J lost 6, with 10 bases in between. The template was genomic DNA from peripheral blood, not RNA. A mixed TRB-A/B primer pool amplified rearranged TRB by multiplex touch-down PCR. TCRdb redid the calling of the multiplex PCR reads with MiXCR, one entry per CDR3 protein. The data show 950 to 1,100 distinct CDR3 sequences, with 22% seen just once and around 34% held by the top ten. In regard to this clonotype: Its antigen remains unknown.

This sequence was found in a human donor with a solid tumor. The rearrangement links TRBV5-6 to TRBJ1-1, with D unclear. Source material: blood. The CDR3 protein is CASSLPAVPEAFF. The CDR3 nucleotides read TGTGCCAGCAGCTTGCCCGCGGTCCCTGAAGCTTTCTTT.